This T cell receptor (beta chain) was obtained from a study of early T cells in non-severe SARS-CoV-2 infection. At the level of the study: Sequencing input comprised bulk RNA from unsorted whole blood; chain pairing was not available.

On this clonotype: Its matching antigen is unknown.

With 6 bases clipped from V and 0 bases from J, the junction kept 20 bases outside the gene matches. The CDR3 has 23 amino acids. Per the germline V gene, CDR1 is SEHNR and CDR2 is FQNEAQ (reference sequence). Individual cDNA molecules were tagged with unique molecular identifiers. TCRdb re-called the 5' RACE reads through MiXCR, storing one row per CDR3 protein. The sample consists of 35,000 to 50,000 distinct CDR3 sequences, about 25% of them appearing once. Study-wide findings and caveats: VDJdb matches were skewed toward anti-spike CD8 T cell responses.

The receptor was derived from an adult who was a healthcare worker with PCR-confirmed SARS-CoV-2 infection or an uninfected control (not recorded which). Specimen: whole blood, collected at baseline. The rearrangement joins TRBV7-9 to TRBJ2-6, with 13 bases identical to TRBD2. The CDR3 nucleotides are TGTGCCAGCAGGCCGACCGCTACGGGACTAGCGGGGAAACAAAGCTCTGGGGCCAACGTCCTGACTTTC. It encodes CASRPTATGLAGKQSSGANVLTF.